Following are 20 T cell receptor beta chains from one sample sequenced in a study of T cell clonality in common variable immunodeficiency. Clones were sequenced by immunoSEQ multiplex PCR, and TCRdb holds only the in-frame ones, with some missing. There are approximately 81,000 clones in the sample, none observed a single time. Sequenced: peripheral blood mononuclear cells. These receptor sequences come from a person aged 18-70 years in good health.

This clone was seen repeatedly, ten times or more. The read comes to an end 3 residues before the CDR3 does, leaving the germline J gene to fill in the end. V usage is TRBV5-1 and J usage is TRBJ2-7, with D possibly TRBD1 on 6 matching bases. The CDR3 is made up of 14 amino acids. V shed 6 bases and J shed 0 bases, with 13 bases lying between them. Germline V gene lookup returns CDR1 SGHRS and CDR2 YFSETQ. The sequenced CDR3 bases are TGCGCCAGCAATCGTGGGACACGCTCCTACGAG. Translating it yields CASNRGTRSYE. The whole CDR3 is CASNRGTRSYEQYF.

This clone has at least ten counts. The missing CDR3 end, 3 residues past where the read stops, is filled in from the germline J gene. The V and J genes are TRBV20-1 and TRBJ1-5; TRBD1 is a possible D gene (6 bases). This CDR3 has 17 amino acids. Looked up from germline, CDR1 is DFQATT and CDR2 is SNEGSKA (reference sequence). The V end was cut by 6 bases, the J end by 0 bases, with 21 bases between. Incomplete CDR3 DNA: TGCAGTGCCCTCCGGGACATACCAGGGTATAGCAATCAGCCC. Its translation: CSALRDIPGYSNQP. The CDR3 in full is CSALRDIPGYSNQPQHF.

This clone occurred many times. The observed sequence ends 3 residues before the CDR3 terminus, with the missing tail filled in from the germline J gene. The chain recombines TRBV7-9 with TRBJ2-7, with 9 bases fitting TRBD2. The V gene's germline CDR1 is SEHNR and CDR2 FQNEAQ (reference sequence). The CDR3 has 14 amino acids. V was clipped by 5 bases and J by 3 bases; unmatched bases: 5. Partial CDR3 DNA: TGTGCCAGCAGCCCGGGACTAGCCAGCTACGAG. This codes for CASSPGLASYE. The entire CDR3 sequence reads CASSPGLASYEQYF.

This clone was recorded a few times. The CDR3: CASSAGLAGSYEQYF. Partial CDR3 DNA: TGTGCCAGCAGCGCTGGACTAGCGGGCTCCTACGAG. V and J are TRBV11-1 and TRBJ2-7; 11 positions agree with TRBD2. The observed sequence ends 3 residues before the CDR3 terminus, with the missing tail filled in from the germline J gene. Germline lookup yields CDR1 SGHAT and CDR2 FQDESV (reference sequence). V lost 5 bases and J lost 0; bases outside the gene matches: 3. The CDR3 loop spans 15 amino acids.

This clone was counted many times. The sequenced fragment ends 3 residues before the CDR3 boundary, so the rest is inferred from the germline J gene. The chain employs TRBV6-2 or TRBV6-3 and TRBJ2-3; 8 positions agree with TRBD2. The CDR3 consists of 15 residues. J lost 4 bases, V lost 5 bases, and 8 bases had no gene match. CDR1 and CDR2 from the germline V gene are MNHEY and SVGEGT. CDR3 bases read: TGTGCCAGCAGTCCGTTTTCGCGGGAGGCAGATACG. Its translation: CASSPFSREADT. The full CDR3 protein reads CASSPFSREADTQYF.

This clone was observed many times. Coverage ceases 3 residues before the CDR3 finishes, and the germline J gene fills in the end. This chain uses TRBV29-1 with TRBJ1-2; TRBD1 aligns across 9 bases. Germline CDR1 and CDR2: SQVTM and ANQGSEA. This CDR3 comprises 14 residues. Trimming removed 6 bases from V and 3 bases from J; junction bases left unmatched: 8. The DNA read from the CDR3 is TGCAGCGTACCGGGACAGGGTGGTTACTATGGC. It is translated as CSVPGQGGYYG. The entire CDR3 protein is CSVPGQGGYYGYTF. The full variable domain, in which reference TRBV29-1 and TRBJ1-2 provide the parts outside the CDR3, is SAVISQKPSRDICQRGTSLTIQCQVDSQVTMMFWYRQQPGQSLTLIATANQGSEATYESGFVIDKFPISRPNLTFSTLTVSNMSPEDSSIYLCSVPGQGGYYGYTFGSGTRLTVV.

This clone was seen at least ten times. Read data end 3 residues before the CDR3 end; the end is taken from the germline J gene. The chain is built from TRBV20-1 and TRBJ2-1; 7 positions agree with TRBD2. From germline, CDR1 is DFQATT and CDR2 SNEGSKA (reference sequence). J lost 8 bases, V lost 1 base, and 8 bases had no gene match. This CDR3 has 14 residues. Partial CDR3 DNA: TGCAGTGCTAGAGTGGGGGGGACCGCGGATGAG. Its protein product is CSARVGGTADE. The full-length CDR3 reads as CSARVGGTADEQFF.

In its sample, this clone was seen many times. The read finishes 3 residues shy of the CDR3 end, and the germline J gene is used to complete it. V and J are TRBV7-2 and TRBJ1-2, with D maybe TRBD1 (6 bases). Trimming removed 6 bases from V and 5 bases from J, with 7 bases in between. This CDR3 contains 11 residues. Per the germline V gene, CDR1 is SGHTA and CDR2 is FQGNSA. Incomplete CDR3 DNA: TGTGCCAGCAGTACAGGGTATGGC. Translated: CASSTGYG. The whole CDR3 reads CASSTGYGYTF.

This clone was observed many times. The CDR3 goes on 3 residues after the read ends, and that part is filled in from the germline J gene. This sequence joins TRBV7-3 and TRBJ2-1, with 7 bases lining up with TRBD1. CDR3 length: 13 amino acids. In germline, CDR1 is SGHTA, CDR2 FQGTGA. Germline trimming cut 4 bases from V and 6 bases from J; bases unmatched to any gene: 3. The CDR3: CASSWDSSNEQFF. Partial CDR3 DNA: TGTGCCAGCAGCTGGGACAGTAGCAATGAG.

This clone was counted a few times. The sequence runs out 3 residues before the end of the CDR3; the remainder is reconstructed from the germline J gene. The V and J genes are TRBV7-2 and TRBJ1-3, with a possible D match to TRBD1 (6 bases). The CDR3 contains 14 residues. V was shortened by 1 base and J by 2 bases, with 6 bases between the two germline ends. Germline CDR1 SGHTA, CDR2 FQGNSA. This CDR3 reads CASSLGQAGNTIYF. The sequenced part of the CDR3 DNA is TGTGCCAGCAGCTTAGGACAGGCTGGAAACACC.

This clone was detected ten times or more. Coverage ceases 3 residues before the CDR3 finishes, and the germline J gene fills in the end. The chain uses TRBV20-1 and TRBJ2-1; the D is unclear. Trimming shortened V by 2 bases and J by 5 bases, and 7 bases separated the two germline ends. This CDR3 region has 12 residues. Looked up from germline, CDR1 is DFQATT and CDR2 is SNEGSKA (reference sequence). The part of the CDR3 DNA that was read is TGCAGTGCTAGACAGTTCCACAATGAG. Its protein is CSARQFHNE. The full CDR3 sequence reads CSARQFHNEQFF.

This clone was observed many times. The CDR3 region is CASSLTTGATGELFF. The CDR3 DNA, read in part, is TGTGCCAGCAGCTTAACCACAGGGGCCACCGGGGAG. The rearrangement links TRBV7-3 to TRBJ2-2, with 7 bases matching TRBD1. The read terminates 3 residues before the CDR3 end, so the remaining end is supplied by the germline J gene. The junction had 2 bases not matched to a gene; V was cut back by 0 bases and J by 4 bases. Looked up from germline, CDR1 is SGHTA and CDR2 is FQGTGA. The CDR3 totals 15 residues.

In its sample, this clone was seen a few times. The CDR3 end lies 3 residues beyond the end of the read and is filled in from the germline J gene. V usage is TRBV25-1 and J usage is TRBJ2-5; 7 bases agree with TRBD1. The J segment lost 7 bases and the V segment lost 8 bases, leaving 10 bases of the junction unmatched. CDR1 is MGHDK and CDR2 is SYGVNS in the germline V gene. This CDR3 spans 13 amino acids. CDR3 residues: CASSRQGEGTQYF. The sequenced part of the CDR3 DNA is TGTGCCAGCTCCCGACAGGGTGAGGGGACC.

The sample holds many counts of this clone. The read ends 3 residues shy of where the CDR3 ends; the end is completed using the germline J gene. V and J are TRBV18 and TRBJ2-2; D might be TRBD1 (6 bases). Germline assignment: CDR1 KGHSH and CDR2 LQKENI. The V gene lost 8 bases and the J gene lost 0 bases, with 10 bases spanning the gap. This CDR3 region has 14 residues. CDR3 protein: CASLGQPNTGELFF. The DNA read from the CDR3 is TGTGCCAGCCTTGGACAGCCGAACACCGGGGAG. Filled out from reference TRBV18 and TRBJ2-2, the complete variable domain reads NAGVMQNPRHLVRRRGQEARLRCSPMKGHSHVYWYRQLPEEGLKFMVYLQKENIIDESGMPKERFSAEFPKEGPSILRIQQVVRGDSAAYFCASLGQPNTGELFFGEGSRLTVL.

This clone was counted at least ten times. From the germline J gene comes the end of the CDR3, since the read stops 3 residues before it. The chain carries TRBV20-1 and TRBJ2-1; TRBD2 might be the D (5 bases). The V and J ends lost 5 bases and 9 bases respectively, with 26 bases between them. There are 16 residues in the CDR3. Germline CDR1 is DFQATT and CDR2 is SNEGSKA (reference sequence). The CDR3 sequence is CSAFRQPGSRAGEQFF. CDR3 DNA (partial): TGCAGTGCTTTCAGGCAGCCCGGGTCCCGGGCGGGTGAG.

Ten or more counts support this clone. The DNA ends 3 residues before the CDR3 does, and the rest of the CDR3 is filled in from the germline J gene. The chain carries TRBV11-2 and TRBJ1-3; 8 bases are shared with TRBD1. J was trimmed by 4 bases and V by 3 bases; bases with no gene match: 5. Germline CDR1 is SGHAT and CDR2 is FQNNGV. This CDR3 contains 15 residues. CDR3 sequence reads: CASSLDREGGNTIYF. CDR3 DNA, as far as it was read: TGTGCCAGCAGCTTGGACAGGGAAGGAGGAAACACC.

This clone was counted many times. The CDR3 reads CASGLGSGAGDEQFF. The part of the CDR3 DNA that was read is TGTGCTAGTGGTTTGGGTAGCGGAGCGGGAGATGAG. The rearrangement links TRBV12-5 to TRBJ2-1; 8 bases match TRBD2. The read finishes 3 residues shy of the CDR3 end, and the germline J gene is used to complete it. This CDR3 comprises 15 residues. After removal of 1 base from V and 8 bases from J, the junction contained 7 bases not matched to a gene. CDR1 LGHNT and CDR2 FRNRAP come from the germline V gene.

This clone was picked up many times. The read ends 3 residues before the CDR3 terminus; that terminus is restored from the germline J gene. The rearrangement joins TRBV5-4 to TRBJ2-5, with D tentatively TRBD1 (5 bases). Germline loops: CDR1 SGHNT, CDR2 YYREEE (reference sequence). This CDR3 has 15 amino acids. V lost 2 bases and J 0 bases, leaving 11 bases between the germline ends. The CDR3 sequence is CASSFWTSNQETQYF. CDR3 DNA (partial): TGTGCCAGCAGCTTTTGGACATCGAACCAAGAGACC.

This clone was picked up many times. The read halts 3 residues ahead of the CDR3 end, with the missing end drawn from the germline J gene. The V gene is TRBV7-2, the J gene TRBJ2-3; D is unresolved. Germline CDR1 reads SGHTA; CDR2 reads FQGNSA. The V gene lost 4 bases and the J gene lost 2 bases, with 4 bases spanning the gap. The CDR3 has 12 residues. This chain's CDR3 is CASSSYTDTQYF. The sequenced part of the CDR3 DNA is TGTGCCAGCAGCTCCTACACAGATACG.

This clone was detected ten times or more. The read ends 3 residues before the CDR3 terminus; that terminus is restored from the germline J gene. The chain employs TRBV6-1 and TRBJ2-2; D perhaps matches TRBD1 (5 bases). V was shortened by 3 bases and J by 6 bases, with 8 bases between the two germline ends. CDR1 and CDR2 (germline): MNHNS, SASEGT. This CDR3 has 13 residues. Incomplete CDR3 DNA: TGTGCCAGCAGTGAGCAGGGCGCCGGGGAG. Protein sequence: CASSEQGAGE. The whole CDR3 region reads CASSEQGAGELFF.